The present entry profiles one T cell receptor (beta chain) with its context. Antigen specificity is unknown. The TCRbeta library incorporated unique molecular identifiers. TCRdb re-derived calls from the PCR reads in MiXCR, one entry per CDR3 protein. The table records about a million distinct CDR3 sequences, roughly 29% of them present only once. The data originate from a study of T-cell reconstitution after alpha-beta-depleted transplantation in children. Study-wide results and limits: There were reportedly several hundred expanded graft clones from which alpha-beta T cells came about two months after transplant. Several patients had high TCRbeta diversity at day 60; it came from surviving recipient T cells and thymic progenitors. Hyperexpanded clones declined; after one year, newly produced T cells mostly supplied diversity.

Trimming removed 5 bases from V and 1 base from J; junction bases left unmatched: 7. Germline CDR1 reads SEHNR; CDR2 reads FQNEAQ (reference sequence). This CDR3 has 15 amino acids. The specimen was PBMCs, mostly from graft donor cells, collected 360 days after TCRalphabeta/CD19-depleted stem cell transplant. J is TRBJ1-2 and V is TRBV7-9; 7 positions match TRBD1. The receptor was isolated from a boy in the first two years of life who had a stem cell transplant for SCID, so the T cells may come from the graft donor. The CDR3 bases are TGTGCCAGCAGCACATTGACAGGGATTAACTATGGCTACACCTTC. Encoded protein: CASSTLTGINYGYTF.